Following are 7 T cell receptor beta chains from one sample sequenced in a study of technical replicates of blood from a handful of donors. Some clones are missing from TCRdb's copy, which holds only in-frame ones; the method was immunoSEQ multiplex PCR. The repertoire holds approximately 81,000 clones, approximately 96% seen once, with about 0.37% in the top ten. The source material was T cells isolated from PBMCs. The receptors come from a human donor in good health.

The V call is TRBV5-6, the J call TRBJ2-3; the D gene is possibly TRBD2 (6 bases). Germline V gene sequence: CDR1 SGHDT, CDR2 YYEEEE. This CDR3 comprises 17 residues. The ends were cut back, 0 bases at V and 4 bases at J, with 18 bases in the middle. The CDR3 DNA reads TGTGCCAGCAGCTTGGATTTCTGGGGGGATTCCGCAGATACGCAGTATTTT. It is translated as CASSLDFWGDSADTQYF.

The chain recombines TRBV27 with TRBJ2-7; TRBD2 aligns across 7 bases. The CDR3 is made up of 15 amino acids. J gave up 3 bases and V 2 bases, and 7 bases lay outside the gene matches. Germline CDR1 is MNHEY and CDR2 is SMNVEV (reference sequence). The DNA of the CDR3 is TGTGCCAGCAGTTTAGGAGGGACTACATACTACGAGCAGTACTTC. It yields the protein CASSLGGTTYYEQYF.

The V call is TRBV11-3, the J call TRBJ2-7, with 8 bases fitting TRBD1. The CDR3 contains 14 residues. Germline CDR1 SGHNT, CDR2 YENEEA. The V gene end was trimmed by 5 bases and the J gene end by 6 bases; junction bases not matched to a gene: 9. The CDR3 nucleotides read TGTGCCAGCAGCCGCCTGAGACAGGGGATCGAGCAGTACTTC. It yields the protein CASSRLRQGIEQYF.

This clone has just one count. J is TRBJ1-2 and V is TRBV4-1; 12 nucleotides line up with TRBD1. The junction had 4 bases not matched to a gene; V was cut back by 4 bases and J by 1 base. CDR1 MGHRA and CDR2 YSYEKL come from the germline V gene. CDR3 length: 16 amino acids. Here the CDR3 reads CASSLGQGAVNYGYTF. DNA of the CDR3: TGCGCCAGCAGCCTGGGACAGGGGGCGGTTAACTATGGCTACACCTTC.

This sequence joins TRBV28 and TRBJ1-1; 11 nucleotides agree with TRBD1. Germline CDR1 is MDHEN and CDR2 is SYDVKM. After removal of 8 bases from V and 5 bases from J, the junction contained 10 bases not matched to a gene. CDR3 size: 15 residues. CDR3 sequence reads: CASPGQGARGTEAFF. The CDR3 nucleotides are TGTGCCAGCCCTGGACAGGGGGCAAGAGGGACTGAAGCTTTCTTT.

The chain employs TRBV2 and TRBJ1-4; D gene unclear. CDR1 and CDR2 (germline): SNHLY, FYNNEI. V was cut by 11 bases and J by 7 bases, with 14 bases left in between. This CDR3 has 12 residues. The CDR3 coding sequence is TGTGCCGCCAGGCAGGAAAGTGAAAAACTGTTTTTT. Its translation is CAARQESEKLFF.

The chain carries TRBV7-8 and TRBJ1-1; D call uncertain. Germline V gene lookup returns CDR1 SGHVS and CDR2 FQNEAQ. V was clipped by 0 bases and J by 4 bases, with 9 bases between them. CDR3 length equals 14 residues. The CDR3 DNA reads as TGTGCCAGCAGCTTAGCGTCTGTTTCCACTGAAGCTTTCTTT. It codes for CASSLASVSTEAFF.